Detailed here is one T cell receptor (beta chain). The specificity of this receptor is unknown. No clone much larger than this one lies a single base away; base qualities are absent. The CDR3 measures 16 amino acids from cysteine to phenylalanine. The sequence is cut down to CDR3 DNA, 48 bases in frame from base 1. Trimming at the junction amounts to 4 bases on V and 1 base on J, and the germline ends lie 14 bases apart. CDR1 SGHDT and CDR2 YYEEEE are derived from the germline V gene. The High Capacity cDNA Reverse Transcription Kit was used to reverse transcribe all of the isolated RNA, meaning that expressed TCRB transcripts were what got sequenced. Deep immunoSEQ sequencing was applied to naive, central memory and regulatory T cell samples, giving an average of around 3.8 million total reads per sample. After sorted cells were lysed in RLT buffer, RNA was extracted with DNase-treated RNeasy Micro or Mini kits, with the choice depending on cell number. Each cell subset was processed on its own to prevent cross-contamination, while patient and healthy donor samples were processed together. The immunoSEQ multiplex PCR was used to amplify TCRB sequences from cDNA, generating 87-bp fragments that spanned the CDR3 region. The amplicons were sequenced using the Illumina HiSeq platform. Concerning the study's data processing: Synthetic template baselines were used to correct PCR bias computationally, reads within Hamming distance 2 were collapsed, and singletons that could not be merged were discarded. Reads were aligned to IMGT to assign V, D and J genes, CDR3 length, and insertions or deletions at six rearrangement sites. Clonotype counts were normalized to sorted cell number within each subset before computing true diversity and Gini coefficients with the tcR R package. Repertoire sharing was quantified using the overlap coefficient calculated on TCRB nucleotide sequences. In its TCRdb copy, this immuneACCESS table keeps in-frame sequences only and misses some clones. Where compared with another copy, unresolved V genes explain less than half of these, and the others have no known cause. Clone size and V and J calls were adopted from that table, with D and trimming inferred from the DNA. A total of 140,000 or so clones appear in this sample, just over 9% of them only once. Around 0.68% of the sample lies in the top ten.

A single peripheral blood draw of 90 to 150 mL on average was collected from each donor into heparinised tubes. A BD FACSAria II was used to sort naive, central memory, regulatory and stem cell-like memory CD4+ T cells with a panel that included CD45RO, CCR7, CD25, CD127, CD95 and CD27. Every sorted population had a purity above 95%. PBMCs were separated immediately by Lymphoprep density gradient centrifugation and were stained directly, without being cultured. Samples were stained and sorted in pairs, with one healthy donor and one patient per experiment, so that batch effects were minimized. These data are taken from a study of beta chain features in type 1 diabetes (dated by TCRdb to between 2018 and 2020). About the investigation overall: Mean age, gender distribution, total cell number and subset yield did not differ between patients and healthy donors. A total of 85 million to 140 million sorted cells were examined across all samples, and a strong correlation was observed between cell number per subset and RNA yield. Regulatory and stem cell-like memory subsets were obtained from only 8 patients and about eight healthy donors, while naive and central memory subsets were obtained from all 30 or so donors. The study compared the TCRB repertoires of sorted circulating CD4+ T cell subsets in recently diagnosed type 1 diabetes patients with those in matched healthy donors.

Broader findings and caveats from the paper: PCR might favor shorter templates, but patient and control samples were amplified and corrected together, so any skew would affect both groups equally. Fewer insertions and more nucleotide deletions at VDJ recombination sites were observed in patients with type 1 diabetes, implying thymic rearrangement abnormalities. Sequencing cDNA rather than genomic DNA could over-represent highly expressing activated cells, although activation and CD3 levels did not differ between groups. In all four CD4+ subsets, TCRB CDR3 length was moderately but significantly shorter in type 1 diabetes patients. HLA sub-analyses involved small numbers of individuals, so any influence of HLA type on TCRB rearrangement remained unresolved. The naive, central memory and regulatory TCRB repertoires appeared to resemble one another more closely among patients than among healthy donors.

The TCR sequence derives from a man aged 18 to 29 in good health. The material sequenced was central memory CD4+ T cells from blood. Recombination linked TRBV5-6 to TRBJ2-2; the D gene is perhaps TRBD2, on 5 matching bases. The sequenced DNA: TGTGCCAGCAGCCCCCCGACGGGAAAGAACACCGGGGAGCTGTTTTTT. It translates to CASSPPTGKNTGELFF.